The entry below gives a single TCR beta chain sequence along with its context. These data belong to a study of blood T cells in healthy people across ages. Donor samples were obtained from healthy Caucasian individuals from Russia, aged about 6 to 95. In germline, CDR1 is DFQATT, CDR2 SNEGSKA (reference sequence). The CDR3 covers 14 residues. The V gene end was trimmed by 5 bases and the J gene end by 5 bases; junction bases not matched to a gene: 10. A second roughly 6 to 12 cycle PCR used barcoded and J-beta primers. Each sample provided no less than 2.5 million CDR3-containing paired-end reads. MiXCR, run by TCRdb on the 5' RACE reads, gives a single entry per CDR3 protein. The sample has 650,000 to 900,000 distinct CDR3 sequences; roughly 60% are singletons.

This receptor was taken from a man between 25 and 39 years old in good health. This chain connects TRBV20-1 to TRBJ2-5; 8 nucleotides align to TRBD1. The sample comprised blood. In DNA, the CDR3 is TGCAGTGCTGGAACAGGGGGAGTACAGGAGACCCAGTACTTC. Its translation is CSAGTGGVQETQYF.